The T cell receptor beta chain described here comes from a study of identical twins. Regarding the study as a whole: In cord blood, abundant beta clonotypes had fewer insertions; memory showed no trend.

Every one of the donors was a healthy Caucasian. TCRdb called the 5' RACE reads again in MiXCR, with one record for every CDR3 protein. The sample has some 790,000 distinct CDR3 sequences; 15% to 20% are singletons. As concerns this clonotype: Its specificity is unknown.

With V trimmed by 6 bases and J by 2 bases, 6 bases remained unmatched. The CDR3 contains 15 residues. The same specimen was also included in a second study, on T cells expressing NK-cell markers.

The TCR comes from a woman between 18 and 30 years old in good health. The V call is TRBV12-3 or TRBV12-4, the J call TRBJ2-1, with 8 bases identical to TRBD1. Source material: PBMCs. CDR3: CASSGQGSPYNEQFF. CDR3 coding DNA: TGTGCCAGCAGCGGACAGGGATCCCCCTACAATGAGCAGTTCTTC.